A selection of T cell receptor beta chains follows, all from one sample in a study of shared clonotypes between healthy human individuals. The repertoire was sequenced with immunoSEQ multiplex PCR; TCRdb's copy has only in-frame clones and lacks some. Here the sample spans around 2,000,000 clones, roughly 94% being singletons. Input material: naive CD8+ T cells sorted from blood. The receptors here all came from a man younger than 35 in good health. Both conserved end residues are part of each CDR3. The D gene is left open where the match is weak. The size entry is marked missing in some rows and otherwise reads once, few, many or a size class.

size: .
D: .
J: TRBJ1-1
V: TRBV27
DNA: TGTGCCAGCAGTTTTGCCAGCAGCACTGAAGCTTTCTTT
CDR3: CASSFASSTEAFF

size: .
D: .
J: TRBJ2-7
V: TRBV27
DNA: TGTGCCAGCGGCTGGAATCCCTACGAGCAGTACTTC
CDR3: CASGWNPYEQYF

size: .
D: .
J: TRBJ1-5
V: TRBV7-8
DNA: TGTGCCAGCAGCTTTAGTATGGGTTTGTCGGGTAAGGGCAATCAGCCCCAGCATTTT
CDR3: CASSFSMGLSGKGNQPQHF

size: .
D: TRBD1
J: TRBJ2-5
V: TRBV27
DNA: TGTGCCAGCAGTCACGGACAGGGGGCGGGGGAGACCCAGTACTTC
CDR3: CASSHGQGAGETQYF

size: once
D: .
J: TRBJ1-2
V: TRBV2
DNA: TGTGCCAGCAGGCCGACGGCCTCTAACTATGGCTACACCTTC
CDR3: CASRPTASNYGYTF

size: .
D: .
J: TRBJ2-5
V: TRBV7-8
DNA: TGTGCCAGCAGCTCCCGACAAGAAGAGACCCAGTACTTC
CDR3: CASSSRQEETQYF

size: .
D: .
J: TRBJ2-2
V: TRBV5-1
DNA: TGCGCCAGCAGCCCAAGGTACGGCTCGAACACCGGGGAGCTGTTTTTT
CDR3: CASSPRYGSNTGELFF

size: .
D: .
J: TRBJ1-3
V: TRBV27
DNA: TGTGCCAGCAGGCCCGACAGTTTATTTAGCTCTGGAAACACCATATATTTT
CDR3: CASRPDSLFSSGNTIYF

size: .
D: .
J: TRBJ1-1
V: TRBV5-1
DNA: TGCGCCAGCAGCTTCGGCACTGAAGCTTTCTTT
CDR3: CASSFGTEAFF

size: .
D: TRBD1
J: TRBJ2-7
V: TRBV2
DNA: TGTGCCAGCCGAGATGGGACAGGGGGCCTCTACGAGCAGTACTTC
CDR3: CASRDGTGGLYEQYF

size: once
D: .
J: TRBJ1-1
V: TRBV5-6
DNA: TGTGCCAGCAGCTTGGGGGGAGGGAACACTGAAGCTTTCTTT
CDR3: CASSLGGGNTEAFF

size: many
D: .
J: TRBJ2-7
V: TRBV9
DNA: TGTGCCAGCAGCCCTGGGGTAGGCTACGAGCAGTACTTC
CDR3: CASSPGVGYEQYF

size: .
D: TRBD2
J: TRBJ2-5
V: TRBV4-1
DNA: TGCGCCAGCAGCCAGAAGGCTAGCGGGGGTCATGGGACCCAGTACTTC
CDR3: CASSQKASGGHGTQYF

size: .
D: .
J: TRBJ1-1
V: TRBV7-9
DNA: TGTGCCAGCCGACGGGGGGATAGGACTGAAGCTTTCTTT
CDR3: CASRRGDRTEAFF

size: .
D: .
J: TRBJ1-5
V: TRBV28
DNA: TGTGCCAGCACTACAGGGCTTGATCAGCCCCAGCATTTT
CDR3: CASTTGLDQPQHF

size: .
D: .
J: TRBJ1-2
V: TRBV6-5
DNA: TGTGCCAGCAGTTACGCAGGGGCGGGAGGCTACACCTTC
CDR3: CASSYAGAGGYTF

size: .
D: .
J: TRBJ1-6
V: TRBV7-8
DNA: TGTGCCAGCAGCTTAGGGGCGGGGCCGAATTCACCCCTCCACTTT
CDR3: CASSLGAGPNSPLHF

size: .
D: .
J: TRBJ1-3
V: TRBV9
DNA: TGTGCCAGCAGCACCGGTCTCTCTGGAAACACCATATATTTT
CDR3: CASSTGLSGNTIYF

size: .
D: TRBD1
J: TRBJ1-1
V: TRBV19
DNA: TGTGCCACAGGGACAGCGGGGTGGACTGAAGCTTTCTTT
CDR3: CATGTAGWTEAFF

size: .
D: TRBD2
J: TRBJ2-1
V: TRBV5-6
DNA: TGTGCCAGCAGTCCCGGGACTAATTACAATGAGCAGTTCTTC
CDR3: CASSPGTNYNEQFF

size: .
D: TRBD1
J: TRBJ2-1
V: TRBV19
DNA: TGTGCCAGTGGAGAGGGACAGGCCAGTGAGCAGTTCTTC
CDR3: CASGEGQASEQFF

size: .
D: .
J: TRBJ2-1
V: TRBV18
DNA: TGTGCCAGCTCACAGGGGGTTGAGGGTTACAATGAGCAGTTCTTC
CDR3: CASSQGVEGYNEQFF

size: .
D: .
J: TRBJ2-2
V: TRBV7-9
DNA: TGTGCCAGCAGCCCCTGGACCCGAGCACCCGGGGAGCTGTTTTTT
CDR3: CASSPWTRAPGELFF

size: .
D: .
J: TRBJ2-7
V: TRBV5-4
DNA: TGTGCCAGCAGCATATCCGACAGTCCCTACGAGCAGTACTTC
CDR3: CASSISDSPYEQYF

size: .
D: .
J: TRBJ2-7
V: TRBV5-5
DNA: TGTGCCAGCAGCTTCGAGGGCGAGGGTTTATACGAGCAGTACTTC
CDR3: CASSFEGEGLYEQYF

size: once
D: TRBD2
J: TRBJ2-3
V: TRBV7-8
DNA: TGTGCCAGCAGCTTGTTTTCAGCGGGGGATAGCACAGATACGCAGTATTTT
CDR3: CASSLFSAGDSTDTQYF

size: .
D: .
J: TRBJ1-2
V: TRBV4-3
DNA: TGCGCCAGCAGCCCCGATCTTGGCCTGAACTATGGCTACACCTTC
CDR3: CASSPDLGLNYGYTF

size: .
D: .
J: TRBJ2-1
V: TRBV5-8
DNA: TGTGCCAGCAGCTTAATGGTCGATGAGCAGTTCTTC
CDR3: CASSLMVDEQFF

size: .
D: .
J: TRBJ2-2
V: TRBV5-4
DNA: TGTGCCAGCAGCTTGCATCCGGGGGCGGACACCGGGGAGCTGTTTTTT
CDR3: CASSLHPGADTGELFF